One sample yielded the 5 T cell receptor beta chains listed below, sequenced in a study of blood T cell repertoires in COVID-19. TCRdb's table, derived via immunoSEQ multiplex PCR, lists solely in-frame clones and lacks some. Of some 140,000 clones in the sample, 70% to 90% were seen once. Source material: peripheral blood. The receptors derive from a man between 65 and 85 years old with active COVID-19.

The rearrangement uses TRBV7-9 and TRBJ2-2; 9 bases are a match to TRBD2. Germline V gene lookup returns CDR1 SEHNR and CDR2 FQNEAQ (reference sequence). Trimming cost V 5 bases and J 0 bases; bases outside gene matches: 4. The CDR3 totals 16 residues. CDR3 loop: CASSPSSGTNTGELFF. As DNA, the CDR3 is TGTGCCAGCAGCCCCTCTAGCGGGACGAACACCGGGGAGCTGTTTTTT.

The J gene is TRBJ1-3, the V gene TRBV11-2, with D possibly being TRBD1 (5 bases). CDR3 length: 15 amino acids. Trimming took 5 bases from V and 4 from J, leaving 15 bases between them. Germline V gene sequence: CDR1 SGHAT, CDR2 FQNNGV. The CDR3 spells CASSRLLGPGNTIYF. In DNA form, the CDR3 reads TGTGCCAGCAGCCGTCTTTTGGGGCCAGGAAACACCATATATTTT.

The V and J genes are TRBV27 and TRBJ2-1; 11 bases align to TRBD2. Per germline, CDR1 MNHEY and CDR2 SMNVEV (reference sequence). The CDR3 spans 16 residues. The trim removed 2 bases at V and 7 bases at J, leaving 7 bases unmatched. The CDR3 spells CASSLATSGRGNEQFF. The CDR3 nucleotides are TGTGCCAGCAGTTTAGCCACTAGCGGGAGAGGGAATGAGCAGTTCTTC.

The chain links TRBV30 to TRBJ2-2, with D possibly TRBD1 on 5 matching bases. V was trimmed by 4 bases and J by 5 bases, leaving 11 bases between them. The CDR3 extends over 13 amino acids. CDR1 GTSNPN and CDR2 SVGIG come from the germline V gene (reference sequence). In DNA form, the CDR3 reads TGTGCCTGGACACGCGCAGGGACCGGGGAGCTGTTTTTT. As protein: CAWTRAGTGELFF.

The V and J genes are TRBV7-2 and TRBJ2-2; D possibly corresponds to TRBD1 (5 bases). Germline V gives CDR1 SGHTA, CDR2 FQGNSA. The CDR3 spans 16 residues. Trimming removed 1 base from V and 1 base from J, with 10 bases in between. The DNA of the CDR3 is TGTGCCAGCAGCTTAGGACCCCAGGGGAACACCGGGGAGCTGTTTTTT. Amino acid sequence: CASSLGPQGNTGELFF.